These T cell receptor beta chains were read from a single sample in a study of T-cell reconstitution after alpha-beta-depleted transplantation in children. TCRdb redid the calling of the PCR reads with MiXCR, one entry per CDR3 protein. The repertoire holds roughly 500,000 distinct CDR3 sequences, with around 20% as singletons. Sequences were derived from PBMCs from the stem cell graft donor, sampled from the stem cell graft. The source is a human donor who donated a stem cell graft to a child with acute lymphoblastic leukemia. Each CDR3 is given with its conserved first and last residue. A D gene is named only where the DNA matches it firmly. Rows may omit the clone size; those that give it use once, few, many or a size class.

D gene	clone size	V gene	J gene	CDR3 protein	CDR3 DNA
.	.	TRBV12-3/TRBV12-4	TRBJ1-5	CASSFARVPPQHF	TGTGCCAGCAGTTTCGCCCGGGTCCCGCCCCAGCATTTT
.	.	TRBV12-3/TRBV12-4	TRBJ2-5	CASTSRRETQYF	TGTGCCAGCACCAGCAGGAGGGAGACCCAGTACTTC
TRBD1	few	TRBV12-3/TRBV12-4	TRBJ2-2	CASSRRTGGTGELFF	TGTGCCAGCAGTCGCAGGACAGGGGGCACCGGGGAGCTGTTTTTT
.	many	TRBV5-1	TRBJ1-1	CASRESTEAFF	TGCGCCAGCCGGGAGTCCACTGAAGCTTTCTTT
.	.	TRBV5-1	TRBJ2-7	CASSWDIFYEQYF	TGCGCCAGCAGCTGGGACATTTTCTACGAGCAGTACTTC
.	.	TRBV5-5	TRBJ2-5	CASSLQIRVQETQYF	TGTGCCAGCAGCTTACAAATACGTGTTCAAGAGACCCAGTACTTC
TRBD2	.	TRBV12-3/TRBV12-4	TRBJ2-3	CASASGQGPDTQYF	TGTGCCAGTGCTAGCGGGCAAGGGCCAGATACGCAGTATTTT
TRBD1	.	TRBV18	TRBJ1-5	CASSKGGPNQPQHF	TGTGCCAGCTCAAAAGGGGGCCCCAATCAGCCCCAGCATTTT
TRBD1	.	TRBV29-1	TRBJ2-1	CSVEKGDRGYNEQFF	TGCAGCGTTGAAAAAGGGGACAGGGGCTATAATGAGCAGTTCTTC
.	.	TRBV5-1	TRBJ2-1	CASSRVYNEQFF	TGCGCCAGCAGCCGCGTATACAATGAGCAGTTCTTC
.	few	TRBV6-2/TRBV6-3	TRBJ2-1	CASSYPTLTGFPPSSSYNEQFF	TGTGCCAGCAGTTACCCTACCCTGACAGGCTTCCCCCCCTCGAGCTCCTACAATGAGCAGTTCTTC
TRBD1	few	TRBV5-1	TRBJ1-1	CASSFLPVTGATTEAFF	TGCGCCAGCAGCTTCCTCCCTGTGACAGGGGCGACCACTGAAGCTTTCTTT
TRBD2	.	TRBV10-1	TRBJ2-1	CASSDGTAGGYYNEQFF	TGCGCCAGCAGTGATGGTACGGCGGGAGGGTACTACAATGAGCAGTTCTTC
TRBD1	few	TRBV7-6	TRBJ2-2	CASSLDPGQGFTGELFF	TGTGCCAGCAGCCTAGATCCGGGACAGGGCTTCACCGGGGAGCTGTTTTTT
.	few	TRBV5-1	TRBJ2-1	CASSFEGVNEQFF	TGCGCCAGCAGCTTTGAGGGGGTAAATGAGCAGTTCTTC
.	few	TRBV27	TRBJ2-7	CASSWGGHSYEQYF	TGTGCCAGCAGCTGGGGCGGCCACTCCTACGAGCAGTACTTC
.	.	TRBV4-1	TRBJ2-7	CASSQDRWDAGEQYF	TGCGCCAGCAGCCAAGATCGGTGGGATGCGGGGGAGCAGTACTTC
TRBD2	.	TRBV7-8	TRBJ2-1	CASSWGLAEDNEQFF	TGTGCCAGCAGCTGGGGACTAGCGGAAGACAATGAGCAGTTCTTC
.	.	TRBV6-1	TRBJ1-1	CASSEVWNTEAFF	TGTGCCAGCAGTGAAGTGTGGAACACTGAAGCTTTCTTT
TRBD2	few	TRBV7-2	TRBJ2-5	CASSPTLAGKKETQYF	TGTGCCAGCAGCCCCACACTAGCGGGAAAAAAAGAGACCCAGTACTTC
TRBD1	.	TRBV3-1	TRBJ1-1	CASRPLDRANTEAFF	TGTGCCAGCAGACCCCTGGACAGGGCTAACACTGAAGCTTTCTTT
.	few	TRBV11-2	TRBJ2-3	CASSDLAGQEPGKSTDTQYF	TGTGCCAGCAGCGACCTTGCAGGGCAGGAACCAGGAAAGAGCACAGATACGCAGTATTTT
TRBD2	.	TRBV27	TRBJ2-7	CASSLGTGTRSSYEQYF	TGTGCCAGCAGTTTAGGGACCGGGACTAGGAGCTCCTACGAGCAGTACTTC
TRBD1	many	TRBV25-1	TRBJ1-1	CASSRGMNTEAFF	TGTGCCAGCAGCAGGGGGATGAACACTGAAGCTTTCTTT
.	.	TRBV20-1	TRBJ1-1	CSAIEAGTEAFF	TGCAGTGCTATTGAAGCGGGGACTGAAGCTTTCTTT
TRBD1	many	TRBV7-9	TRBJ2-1	CASSSTGGSYNEQFF	TGCGCCAGCAGCAGCACAGGGGGCTCCTACAATGAGCAGTTCTTC
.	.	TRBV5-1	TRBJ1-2	CASSVYPGRGAGYTF	TGCGCCAGCAGCGTCTACCCCGGGAGGGGCGCTGGCTACACCTTC
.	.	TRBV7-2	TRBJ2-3	CASSPLRGRDTQYF	TGTGCCAGCAGCCCCTTAAGGGGAAGGGATACGCAGTATTTT
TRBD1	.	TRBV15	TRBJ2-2	CATSRDRGSTGELFF	TGTGCCACCAGCAGAGACAGGGGGAGTACCGGGGAGCTGTTTTTT
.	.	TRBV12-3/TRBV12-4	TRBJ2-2	CASSPPGLPNTGELFF	TGTGCCAGCAGTCCACCGGGACTTCCGAACACCGGGGAGCTGTTTTTT
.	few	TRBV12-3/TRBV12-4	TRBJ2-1	CASSLDLRVPRGFF	TGTGCCAGCAGTTTAGACCTTAGGGTCCCGAGGGGGTTCTTC
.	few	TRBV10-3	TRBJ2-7	CAIRGDASYEQYF	TGTGCCATCAGGGGGGACGCCTCCTACGAGCAGTACTTC
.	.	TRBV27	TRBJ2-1	CASSGTLGEQFF	TGTGCCAGCAGTGGGACACTTGGCGAGCAGTTCTTC
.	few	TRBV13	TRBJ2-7	CASTKWVGGYEQYF	TGTGCCAGCACTAAATGGGTTGGGGGGTACGAGCAGTACTTC
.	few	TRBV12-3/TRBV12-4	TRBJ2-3	CASSTRTWDTQYF	TGTGCCAGCAGTACCCGGACTTGGGATACGCAGTATTTT
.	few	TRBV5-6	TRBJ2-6	CASSLKSSGANVLTF	TGTGCCAGCAGCCTAAAAAGCTCTGGGGCCAACGTCCTGACTTTC
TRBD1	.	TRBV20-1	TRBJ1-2	CSARTGAVDGYTF	TGCAGTGCGAGGACAGGGGCTGTGGACGGCTACACCTTC
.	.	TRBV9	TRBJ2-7	CASSVASASSYEQYF	TGTGCCAGCAGCGTGGCTAGCGCGAGCTCCTACGAGCAGTACTTC
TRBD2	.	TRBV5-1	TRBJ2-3	CASSRASGSFGTQYF	TGCGCCAGCAGCCGAGCTAGCGGGAGCTTCGGTACGCAGTATTTT
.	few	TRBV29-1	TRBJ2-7	CSVNDPRGEQYF	TGCAGCGTAAACGACCCCCGAGGAGAGCAGTACTTC
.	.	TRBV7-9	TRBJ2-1	CASTSVLAHEQFF	TGTGCCAGCACATCCGTCCTAGCCCATGAGCAGTTCTTC
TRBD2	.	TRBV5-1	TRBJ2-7	CASSILAGDYEQYF	TGCGCCAGCAGCATCCTAGCGGGAGACTACGAGCAGTACTTC
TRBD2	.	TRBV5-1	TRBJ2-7	CASSLALASGSPYEQYF	TGCGCCAGCAGCTTGGCCCTGGCTAGCGGGAGTCCCTACGAGCAGTACTTC
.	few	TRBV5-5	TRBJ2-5	CASSLNGRVETQYF	TGTGCCAGCAGCTTGAACGGCAGGGTGGAGACCCAGTACTTC
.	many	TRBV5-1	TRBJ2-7	CASSLGTGAPYEQYF	TGCGCCAGCAGCTTGGGGACGGGAGCCCCCTACGAGCAGTACTTC
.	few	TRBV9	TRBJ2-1	CASSVEIGGPYNEQFF	TGTGCCAGCAGCGTAGAAATTGGGGGACCATACAATGAGCAGTTCTTC
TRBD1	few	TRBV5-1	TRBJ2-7	CASSSTGTWEQYF	TGCGCCAGCAGCTCGACAGGGACGTGGGAGCAGTACTTC
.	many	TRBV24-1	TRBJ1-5	CATSVRGGQPQHF	TGTGCCACCAGTGTGAGGGGAGGGCAGCCCCAGCATTTT
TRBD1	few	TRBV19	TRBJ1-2	CASSPKGASGYTF	TGTGCCAGTAGTCCGAAGGGGGCGAGTGGCTACACCTTC